This TCR beta chain came from a study of shared clonotypes between healthy human individuals. Study observations and caveats: Sampling was confined to blood; repertoires within tissues likely differ. Clonotypes that were shared across four donors made up around 5% of naive CD4 clonotypes.

To note about this clone: Its antigen is unidentified.

The CDR3 totals 14 residues. V lost 1 base and J 4 bases, leaving 11 bases between the germline ends. Per the germline V gene, CDR1 is SQVTM and CDR2 is ANQGSEA. TCRdb keeps only in-frame clones here, not all; method: immunoSEQ multiplex PCR. This table has over 2 million clones, 80% to 95% appearing once. The receptor was derived from a man between 18 and 29 years old in good health. Some clones in this sample may be carry-over from other donors' samples. Sequences were obtained from naive CD4+ T cells from PBMCs. The subset is: CD45RA+ positively selected. The V call is TRBV29-1, the J call TRBJ2-1; no firm D call. The CDR3, as DNA: TGCAGCGTTGAAGTGATTGGGGTTTACAATGAGCAGTTCTTC. Its translation is CSVEVIGVYNEQFF.